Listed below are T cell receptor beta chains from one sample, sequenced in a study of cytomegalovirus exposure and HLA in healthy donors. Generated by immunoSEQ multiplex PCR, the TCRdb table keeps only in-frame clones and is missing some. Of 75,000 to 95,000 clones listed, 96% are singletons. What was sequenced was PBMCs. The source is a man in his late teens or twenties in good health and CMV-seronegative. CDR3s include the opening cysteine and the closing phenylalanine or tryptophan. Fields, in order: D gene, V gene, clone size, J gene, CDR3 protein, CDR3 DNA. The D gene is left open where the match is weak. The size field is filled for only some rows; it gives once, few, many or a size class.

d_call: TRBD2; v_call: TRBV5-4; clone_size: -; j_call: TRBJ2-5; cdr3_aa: CASSSGGTSVQETQYF; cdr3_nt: TGTGCCAGCAGCTCGGGGGGGACTAGCGTCCAAGAGACCCAGTACTTC
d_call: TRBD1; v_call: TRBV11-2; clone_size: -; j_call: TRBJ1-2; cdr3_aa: CASSGRTGGDYGYTF; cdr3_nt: TGTGCCAGCAGCGGACGGACAGGGGGAGACTATGGCTACACCTTC
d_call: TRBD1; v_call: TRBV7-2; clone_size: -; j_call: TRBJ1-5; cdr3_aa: CASSIQGDGNQPQHF; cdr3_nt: TGTGCCAGCAGCATTCAGGGGGATGGCAATCAGCCCCAGCATTTT
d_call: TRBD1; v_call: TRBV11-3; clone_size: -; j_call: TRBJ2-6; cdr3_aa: CASSLQGAGGANVLTF; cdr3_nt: TGTGCCAGCAGCTTACAGGGGGCTGGTGGGGCCAACGTCCTGACTTTC
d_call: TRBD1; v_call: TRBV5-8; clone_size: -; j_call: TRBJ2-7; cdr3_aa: CASTVPGQGVDEQYF; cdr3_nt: TGTGCCAGCACCGTCCCGGGACAGGGCGTCGACGAGCAGTACTTC
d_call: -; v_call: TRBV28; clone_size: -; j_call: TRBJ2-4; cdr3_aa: CASAPKYRAKNIQYF; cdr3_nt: TGTGCCAGCGCTCCCAAGTACAGGGCCAAAAACATTCAGTACTTC
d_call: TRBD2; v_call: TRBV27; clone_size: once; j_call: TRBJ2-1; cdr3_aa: CASSNGLAGAEQFF; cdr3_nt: TGTGCCAGCAGTAACGGACTAGCGGGAGCTGAGCAGTTCTTC
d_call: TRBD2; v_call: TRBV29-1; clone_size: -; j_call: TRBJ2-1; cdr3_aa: CSVSGLAGGPDEQFF; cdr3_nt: TGCAGCGTCTCGGGACTAGCGGGAGGGCCCGATGAGCAGTTCTTC
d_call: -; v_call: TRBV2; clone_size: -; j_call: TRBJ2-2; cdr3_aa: CASSVVSGANTGELFF; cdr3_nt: TGTGCCAGCAGTGTGGTTAGCGGAGCGAACACCGGGGAGCTGTTTTTT
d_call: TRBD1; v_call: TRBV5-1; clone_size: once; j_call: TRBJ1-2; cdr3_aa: CASKQRQGFNYGYTF; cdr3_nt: TGCGCCAGCAAACAGAGACAGGGGTTTAACTATGGCTACACCTTC
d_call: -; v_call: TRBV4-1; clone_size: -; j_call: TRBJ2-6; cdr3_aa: CASAVSGANVLIF; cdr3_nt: TGCGCCAGCGCGGTCTCTGGGGCCAACGTCCTGATTTTC
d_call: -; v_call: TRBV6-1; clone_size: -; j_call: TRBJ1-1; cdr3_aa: CASSEATAGYRTEAFF; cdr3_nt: TGTGCCAGCAGTGAAGCAACTGCAGGGTATCGTACTGAAGCTTTCTTT
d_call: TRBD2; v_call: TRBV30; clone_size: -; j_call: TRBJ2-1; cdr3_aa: CAWSVLAGGEFF; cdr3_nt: TGTGCCTGGAGTGTCCTAGCGGGAGGTGAGTTCTTC
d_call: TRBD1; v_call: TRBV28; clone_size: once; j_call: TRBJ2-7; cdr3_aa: CASSARDSAYEQYF; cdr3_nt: TGTGCCAGCAGTGCCCGGGACAGTGCCTACGAGCAGTACTTC
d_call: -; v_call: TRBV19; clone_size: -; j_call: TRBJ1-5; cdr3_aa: CASNWGLDSNQPQHF; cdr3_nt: TGTGCCAGTAATTGGGGGCTTGATAGCAATCAGCCCCAGCATTTT
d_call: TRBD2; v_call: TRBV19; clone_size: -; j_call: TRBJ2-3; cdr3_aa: CACRTSGTIFSSSTDTQYF; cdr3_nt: TGTGCCTGCCGGACTAGCGGGACGATATTTTCTTCTAGCACAGATACGCAGTATTTT
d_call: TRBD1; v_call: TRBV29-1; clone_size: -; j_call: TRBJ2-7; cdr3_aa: CSVGQGRYEQYF; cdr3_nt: TGCAGCGTTGGACAGGGGCGCTACGAGCAGTACTTC
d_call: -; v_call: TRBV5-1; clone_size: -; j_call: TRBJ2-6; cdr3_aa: CASSLVAAGANVLTF; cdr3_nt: TGCGCCAGCAGCTTGGTGGCTGCTGGGGCCAACGTCCTGACTTTC
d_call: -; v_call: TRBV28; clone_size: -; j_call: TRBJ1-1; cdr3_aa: CASRRGFGTEAFF; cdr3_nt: TGTGCCAGCAGGAGGGGGTTTGGCACTGAAGCTTTCTTT